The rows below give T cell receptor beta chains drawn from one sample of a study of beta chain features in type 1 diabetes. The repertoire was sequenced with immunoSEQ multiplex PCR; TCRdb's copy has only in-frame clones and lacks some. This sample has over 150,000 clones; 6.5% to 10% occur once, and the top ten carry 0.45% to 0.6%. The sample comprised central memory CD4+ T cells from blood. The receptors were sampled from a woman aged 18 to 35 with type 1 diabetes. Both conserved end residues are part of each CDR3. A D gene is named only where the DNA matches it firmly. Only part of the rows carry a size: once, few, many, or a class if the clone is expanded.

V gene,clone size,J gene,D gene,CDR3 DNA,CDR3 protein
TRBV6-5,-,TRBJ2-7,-,TGTGCCAGCAGTTACTCCGCGGGAATCTACGAGCAGTACTTC,CASSYSAGIYEQYF
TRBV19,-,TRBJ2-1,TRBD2,TGTGCCAGTAGTATCCCCGCGGGACTAGTACTGTTCTTC,CASSIPAGLVLFF
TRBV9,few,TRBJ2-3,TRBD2,TGTGCCAGCATCCAGACTAGCCGACGGGTGATGCAGTATTTT,CASIQTSRRVMQYF
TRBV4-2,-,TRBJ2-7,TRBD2,TGTGCCAGCAGCACGGGACTAGCGGGAGAGGGGTACGAGCAGTACTTC,CASSTGLAGEGYEQYF
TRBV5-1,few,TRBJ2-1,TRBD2,TGCGCCAGCAGCTTGATCGGGGCGGGGGTTACCCTCTTC,CASSLIGAGVTLF
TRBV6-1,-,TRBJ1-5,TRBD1,TGTGCCAGCACCCGGACAGGGGGCAGGCAGCCCCAGCATTTT,CASTRTGGRQPQHF
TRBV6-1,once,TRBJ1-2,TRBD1,TGTGCCAGCACCCCGGGACAGACTAGAAGCTACACCTTC,CASTPGQTRSYTF
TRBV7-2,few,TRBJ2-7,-,TGTGCCAGCAGCTTTCTTCATGGCGGGGCCTCCTACGAGCAGTACTTC,CASSFLHGGASYEQYF
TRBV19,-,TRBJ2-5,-,TGTGCCAGTAGTATCGGAGTAGCCGGGGAGACCCAGTACTTC,CASSIGVAGETQYF
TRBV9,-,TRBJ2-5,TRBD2,TGTGCCAGCAGCTCGGGACTAGCGGGGGCCGGGGGGACCCAGTACTTC,CASSSGLAGAGGTQYF
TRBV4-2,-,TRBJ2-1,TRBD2,TGTGCCAGCAGCCAAGATAGGGCTAGCGGCAATGAGCAGTTCTTC,CASSQDRASGNEQFF
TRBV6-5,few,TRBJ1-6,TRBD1,TGTGCCAGCGAACCGGGACAGGGCACTTCACCCCTCCACTTT,CASEPGQGTSPLHF